What follows describes a single T cell receptor (beta chain). Its antigen is as yet unknown. V gave up 4 bases and J gave up 5 bases, with 18 bases separating them. The CDR3 sequence is 16 residues long. CDR1 and CDR2 from the germline V gene are LNHNV and YYDKDF (reference sequence). The data originate from a study of T cell repertoires in cytomegalovirus infection. Study background: Public signatures in TCR beta pointed to CMV infection and matching HLA type.

MiXCR, applied by TCRdb to the reads, yields one record per CDR3 protein. The sample has about 360,000 distinct CDR3 sequences, roughly 18% seen once. Overall study findings and caveats: Carriage of CMV together with the relevant HLA was identifiable through cumulative public TCR beta family frequency.

The clonotype originates from a human donor in good health (CMV status not recorded). Some clones in this sample may be carry-over from other donors' samples. The sequencing input was PBMCs. The V call is TRBV15, the J call TRBJ1-3; tentatively, D is TRBD1 (5 bases). CDR3 protein: CATSIGEGVRRNTIYF. DNA of the CDR3: TGTGCCACCAGCATTGGAGAAGGGGTCAGAAGAAACACCATATATTTT.